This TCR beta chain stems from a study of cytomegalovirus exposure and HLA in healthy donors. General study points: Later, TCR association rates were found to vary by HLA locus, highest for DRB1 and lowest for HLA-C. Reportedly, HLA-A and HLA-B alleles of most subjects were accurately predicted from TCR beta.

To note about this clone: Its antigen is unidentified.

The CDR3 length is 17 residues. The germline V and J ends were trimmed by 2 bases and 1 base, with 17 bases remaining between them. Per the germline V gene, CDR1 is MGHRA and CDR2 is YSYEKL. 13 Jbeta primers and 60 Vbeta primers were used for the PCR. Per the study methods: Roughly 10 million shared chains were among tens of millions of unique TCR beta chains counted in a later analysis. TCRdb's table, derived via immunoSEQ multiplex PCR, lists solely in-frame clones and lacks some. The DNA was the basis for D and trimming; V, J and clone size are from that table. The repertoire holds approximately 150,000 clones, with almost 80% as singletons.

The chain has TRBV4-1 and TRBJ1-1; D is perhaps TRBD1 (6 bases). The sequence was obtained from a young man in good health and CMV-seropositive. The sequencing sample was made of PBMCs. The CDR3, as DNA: TGCGCCAGCAGCCAACTACATAGAGGACAGCCGAACACTGAAGCTTTCTTT. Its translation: CASSQLHRGQPNTEAFF.